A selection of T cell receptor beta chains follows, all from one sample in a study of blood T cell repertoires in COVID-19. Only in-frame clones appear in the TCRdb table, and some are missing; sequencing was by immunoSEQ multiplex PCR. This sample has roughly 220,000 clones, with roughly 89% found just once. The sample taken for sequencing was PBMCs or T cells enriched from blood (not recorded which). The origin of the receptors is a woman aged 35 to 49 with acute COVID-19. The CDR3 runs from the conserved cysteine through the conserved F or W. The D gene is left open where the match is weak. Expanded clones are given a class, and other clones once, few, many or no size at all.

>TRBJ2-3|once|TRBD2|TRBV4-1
TGCGCCAGCAGCCAAGCGGGGACTAGCGGGGATAGCACAGATACGCAGTATTTT
CASSQAGTSGDSTDTQYF
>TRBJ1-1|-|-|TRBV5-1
TGCGCCAGCAGCCTTTCTCGGGAAACTGAAGCTTTCTTT
CASSLSRETEAFF
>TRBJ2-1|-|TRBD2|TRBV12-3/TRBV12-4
TGTGCCAGCAGCGGGGGGGGGAGTTTTGCGGAGTTCTTC
CASSGGGSFAEFF
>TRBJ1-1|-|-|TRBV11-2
TGTGCCAGCAGCGAAAGACAGAGGTTTTTGAACACTGAAGCTTTCTTT
CASSERQRFLNTEAFF
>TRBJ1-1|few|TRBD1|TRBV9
TGTGCCAGCAGCGCGACGACAGGGTGGAACACTGAAGCTTTCTTT
CASSATTGWNTEAFF
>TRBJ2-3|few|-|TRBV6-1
TGTGCCAGCAGTGAATCGGTCGGCGGCTGGAGCACAGATACGCAGTATTTT
CASSESVGGWSTDTQYF
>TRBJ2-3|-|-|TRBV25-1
TGTGCCAGCAGTGAGACTAGCACAGATACGCAGTATTTT
CASSETSTDTQYF
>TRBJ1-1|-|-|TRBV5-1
TGCGCCAGCAGCCGATTAGGGGTAAACACTGAAGCTTTCTTT
CASSRLGVNTEAFF
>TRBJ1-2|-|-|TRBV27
TGTGCCAGCAGTTTATCGGGACTGTCCAACTATGGCTACACCTTC
CASSLSGLSNYGYTF
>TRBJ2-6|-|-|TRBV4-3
TGCGCCAGCAGCCAAGATCTAGGATCTGGGGCCAACGTCCTGACTTTC
CASSQDLGSGANVLTF
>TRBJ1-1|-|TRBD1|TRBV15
TGTGCCACCAGCAGTCCCTACAGGGGGCCAACAAACACTGAAGCTTTCTTT
CATSSPYRGPTNTEAFF
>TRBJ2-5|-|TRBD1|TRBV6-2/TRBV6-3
TGTGCCAGCAGCCTCCCTCGGACAGGGGCTGGAGAGACCCAGTACTTC
CASSLPRTGAGETQYF
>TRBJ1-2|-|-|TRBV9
TGTGCCAGCAGCGAGGCCCCCGGGGGCTATGGCTACACCTTC
CASSEAPGGYGYTF
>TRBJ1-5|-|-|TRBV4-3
TGCGCCAGCAGCCAAGATCCGCCAGGGAATAGCAATCAGCCCCAGCATTTT
CASSQDPPGNSNQPQHF
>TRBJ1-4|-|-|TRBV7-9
TGTGCCAGCAGCCCCCCCCTGACTGGACAGCTGTTTTTT
CASSPPLTGQLFF
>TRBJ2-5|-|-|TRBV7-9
TGTGCCAGCAGCTTAGCCTCGGTCCCAGAGACCCAGTACTTC
CASSLASVPETQYF
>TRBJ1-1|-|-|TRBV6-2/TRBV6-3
TGTGCCAGCAGTTACTCGTTAGGGGTTACTGAAGCTTTCTTT
CASSYSLGVTEAFF
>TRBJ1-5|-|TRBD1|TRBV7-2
TGTGCCAGCAGCCCGCAGGGACAGGGGATAAAGGCCCAGCATTTT
CASSPQGQGIKAQHF
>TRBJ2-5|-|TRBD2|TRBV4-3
TGCGCCAGCAGCGCATCCGGGACTAGCGGGGCCTTCCCTCAAGAGACCCAGTACTTC
CASSASGTSGAFPQETQYF
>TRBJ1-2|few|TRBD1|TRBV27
TGTGCCAGCAGATCAATACAGGGGGGTATCTGGGGCTACACCTTC
CASRSIQGGIWGYTF
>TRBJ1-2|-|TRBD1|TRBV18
TGTGCCAGCTCACCACCCCTGTTCAGGGGGAATGGCTACACCTTC
CASSPPLFRGNGYTF
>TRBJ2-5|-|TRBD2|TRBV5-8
TGTGCCAGCAGCTCATTAGCGGGATTACAAGAGACCCAGTACTTC
CASSSLAGLQETQYF
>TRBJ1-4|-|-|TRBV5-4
TGTGCCAGCAGCTTGGACCCCTGGGGGGCTAATGAAAAACTGTTTTTT
CASSLDPWGANEKLFF
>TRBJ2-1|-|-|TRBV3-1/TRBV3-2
TGTGCCAGCAGCCAGTACAATAGGGAGGACAATGAGCAGTTCTTC
CASSQYNREDNEQFF
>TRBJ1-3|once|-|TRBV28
TGTGCCAGCAGTCCCTCGGGGTCAACTGGAAACACCATATATTTT
CASSPSGSTGNTIYF
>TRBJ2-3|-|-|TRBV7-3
TGTGCCAGCAGCTTAACGGGCAGGGCTAACGCAGATACGCAGTATTTT
CASSLTGRANADTQYF
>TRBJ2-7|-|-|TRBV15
TGTGCCACCAGCAGAGGGGGACCGACAGGCGGAGTGGGCGCGCAGTACTTC
CATSRGGPTGGVGAQYF
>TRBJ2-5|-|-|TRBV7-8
TGTGCCAGCAGCTTCGGTCTCTTGTGGGAGACCCAGTACTTC
CASSFGLLWETQYF
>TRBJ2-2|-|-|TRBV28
TGTGCCAGCAGGGGAAGCGGGCAGGGCACCGGGGAGCTGTTTTTT
CASRGSGQGTGELFF
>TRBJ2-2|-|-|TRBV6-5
TGTGCCAGCAGTTACGGCCAGTACACCGGGGAGCTGTTTTTT
CASSYGQYTGELFF
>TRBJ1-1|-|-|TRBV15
TGTGCCACCAGCCCATTCGTGGGGGCGATAACTGAAGCTTTCTTT
CATSPFVGAITEAFF
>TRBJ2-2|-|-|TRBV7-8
TGTGCCAGCAGCTTAATAACAGGGAGCACCGGGGAGCTGTTTTTT
CASSLITGSTGELFF
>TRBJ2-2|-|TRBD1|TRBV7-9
TGTGCCAGCAGCCCCGGGACAGGGGGCACCGGGGAGCTGTTTTTT
CASSPGTGGTGELFF
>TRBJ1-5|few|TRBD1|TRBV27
TGTGCCAGCAGCCGACAGGGGGCTGAACAGCCCCAGCATTTT
CASSRQGAEQPQHF
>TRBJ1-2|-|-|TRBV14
TGTGCCAGCAGCCCAACAGGGCAAGGATTCTATGGCTACACCTTC
CASSPTGQGFYGYTF
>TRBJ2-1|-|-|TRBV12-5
TGTGCTAGTGGCCTGGGGGAGGGGGTTTACAATGAGCAGTTCTTC
CASGLGEGVYNEQFF
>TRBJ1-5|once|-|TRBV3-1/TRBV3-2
TGTGCCAGCAGCCAAGATGGTGGACCGACAGCTAATCAGCCCCAGCATTTT
CASSQDGGPTANQPQHF
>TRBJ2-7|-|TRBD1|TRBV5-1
TGCGCCAGCAGCTTGCAGGGGACAGTTATCTACGAGCAGTACTTC
CASSLQGTVIYEQYF
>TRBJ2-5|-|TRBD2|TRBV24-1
TGTGCCACCAGTCACTTAGCGGGGCTCAATTCTGAGACCCAGTACTTC
CATSHLAGLNSETQYF
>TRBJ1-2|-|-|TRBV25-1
TGTGCCAGCAGTGAACCCCCAGGGAACAGGGTGGTCTATGGCTACACCTTC
CASSEPPGNRVVYGYTF
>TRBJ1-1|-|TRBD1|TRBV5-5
TGTGCCAGCAGAATGGACAGGACAGCTTTCTTT
CASRMDRTAFF
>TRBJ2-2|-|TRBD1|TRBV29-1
TGCAGCGTTTTGGACAGGGGGCGAGTGAACACCGGGGAGCTGTTTTTT
CSVLDRGRVNTGELFF
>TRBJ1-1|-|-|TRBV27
TGTGCCAGCCAAGGGGGGGAGAACACTGAAGCTTTCTTT
CASQGGENTEAFF
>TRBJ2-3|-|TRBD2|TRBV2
TGTGCCAGCAGTTCTGTCCGAGTTCCCGGCGGGGGTGGCACAGATACGCAGTATTTT
CASSSVRVPGGGGTDTQYF
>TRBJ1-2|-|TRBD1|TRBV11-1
TGTGCCAGCAGCTTTGCAGGGGGTGGCTACACCTTC
CASSFAGGGYTF
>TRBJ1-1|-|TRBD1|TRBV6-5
TGTGCCAGCAATTGGGCAGGGGGAAGCACTGAAGCTTTCTTT
CASNWAGGSTEAFF
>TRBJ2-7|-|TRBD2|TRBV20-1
TGCAGTGCTAGTAGAGGTCTAGCGGGCGTTTACGAGCAGTACTTC
CSASRGLAGVYEQYF
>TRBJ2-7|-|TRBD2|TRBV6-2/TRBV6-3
TGTGCCAGCAGTTACTCACCGGGGGGTAACGAGCAGTACTTC
CASSYSPGGNEQYF
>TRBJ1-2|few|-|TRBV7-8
TGTGCCAGCAGCCCCAGGAGGAACACACCTCAAGAACGGAGCTACACCTTC
CASSPRRNTPQERSYTF
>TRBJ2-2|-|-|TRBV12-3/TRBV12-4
TGTGCCAGCAGTACAGGGGAGCTGTTTTTT
CASSTGELFF
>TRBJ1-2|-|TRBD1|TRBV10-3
TGTGCCATCAGTGAGTCAGAACAGGGGGTAGCTGATGGCTACACCTTC
CAISESEQGVADGYTF
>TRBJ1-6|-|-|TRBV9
TGTGCCAGCAGCGTAGATGCCGGTAATCATTCACCCCTCCACTTT
CASSVDAGNHSPLHF
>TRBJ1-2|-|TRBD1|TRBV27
TGTGCCAGCAGGCCACAGGGGGAATATGGCTACACCTTC
CASRPQGEYGYTF
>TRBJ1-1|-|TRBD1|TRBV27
TGTGCCAGCAGCCCTGGGACAGGCCTTGAAGCTTTCTTT
CASSPGTGLEAFF
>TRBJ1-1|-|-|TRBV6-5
TGTGCCAGCAGTTACTCTAGGAATGCGGCTGAAGCTTTCTTT
CASSYSRNAAEAFF
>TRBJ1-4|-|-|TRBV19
TGTGCCAGTAGTGCACGAATTATCATGGGGCCGGCTGAAAAACTGTTTTTT
CASSARIIMGPAEKLFF
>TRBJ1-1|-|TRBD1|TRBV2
TGTGCCAGCAGTGATCTCTGGGACAGAGAGAACACTGAAGCTTTCTTT
CASSDLWDRENTEAFF
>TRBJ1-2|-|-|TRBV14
TGTGCCAGCAGCCAAGCTGTCAGCTATGGCTACACCTTC
CASSQAVSYGYTF
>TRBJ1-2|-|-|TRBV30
TGTGCCTGGAGTGTGCAGGGTAGTTCTGGCTACACCTTC
CAWSVQGSSGYTF